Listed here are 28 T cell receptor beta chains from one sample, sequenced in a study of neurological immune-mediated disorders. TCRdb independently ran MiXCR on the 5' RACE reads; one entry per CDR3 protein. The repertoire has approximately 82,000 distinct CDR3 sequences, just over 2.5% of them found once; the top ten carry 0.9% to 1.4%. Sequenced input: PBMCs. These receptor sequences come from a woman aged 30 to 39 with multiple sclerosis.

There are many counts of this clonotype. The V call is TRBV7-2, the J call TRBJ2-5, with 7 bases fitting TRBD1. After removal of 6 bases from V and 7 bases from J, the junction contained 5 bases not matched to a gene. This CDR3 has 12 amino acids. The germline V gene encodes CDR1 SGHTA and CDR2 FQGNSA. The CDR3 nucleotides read TGTGCCAGCAGTCTTGCAGGGGGGACCCAGTACTTC. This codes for CASSLAGGTQYF.

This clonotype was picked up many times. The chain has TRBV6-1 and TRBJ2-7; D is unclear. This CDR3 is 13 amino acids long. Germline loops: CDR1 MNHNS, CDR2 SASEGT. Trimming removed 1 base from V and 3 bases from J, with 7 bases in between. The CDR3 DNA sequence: TGTGCCAGCAGTGAAGACTTATTCTACGAGCAGTACTTC. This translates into CASSEDLFYEQYF.

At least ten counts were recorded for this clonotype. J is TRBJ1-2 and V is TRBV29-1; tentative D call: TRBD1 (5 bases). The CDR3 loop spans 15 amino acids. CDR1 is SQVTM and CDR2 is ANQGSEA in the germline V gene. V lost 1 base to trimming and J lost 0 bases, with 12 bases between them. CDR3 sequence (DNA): TGCAGCGTTGAAGTACTCGACAGAGCTAACTATGGCTACACCTTC. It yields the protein CSVEVLDRANYGYTF.

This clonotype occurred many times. This CDR3 reads CSGGGVKGNNEQFF. The CDR3 coding sequence is TGCAGCGGGGGGGGGGTCAAGGGTAACAATGAGCAGTTCTTC. The rearrangement links TRBV29-1 to TRBJ2-1; 7 bases map to TRBD2. Looked up from germline, CDR1 is SQVTM and CDR2 is ANQGSEA. The CDR3 spans 14 residues. V dropped 7 bases and J dropped 5; count of bases not matched to a gene: 11.

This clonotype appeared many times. This CDR3 reads CSARDFSGTGEETQYF. CDR3 DNA: TGCAGTGCCCGGGACTTCTCCGGGACAGGGGAAGAGACCCAGTACTTC. The chain links TRBV20-1 to TRBJ2-5; 10 bases agree with TRBD1. CDR1 is DFQATT and CDR2 is SNEGSKA in the germline V gene (reference sequence). After removal of 6 bases from V and 3 bases from J, the junction contained 13 bases not matched to a gene. This CDR3 is 16 amino acids long.

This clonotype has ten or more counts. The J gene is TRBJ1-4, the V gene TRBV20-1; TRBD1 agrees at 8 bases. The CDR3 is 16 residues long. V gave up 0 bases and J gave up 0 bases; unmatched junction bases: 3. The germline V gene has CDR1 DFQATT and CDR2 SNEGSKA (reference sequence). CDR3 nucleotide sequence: TGCAGTGCTAGAGAGGGACAGGCCGCAACTAATGAAAAACTGTTTTTT. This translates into CSAREGQAATNEKLFF.

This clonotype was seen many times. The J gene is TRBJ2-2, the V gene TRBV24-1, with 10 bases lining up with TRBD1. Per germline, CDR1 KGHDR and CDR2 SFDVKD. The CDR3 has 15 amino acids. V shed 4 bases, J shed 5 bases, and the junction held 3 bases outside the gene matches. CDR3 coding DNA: TGTGCCACCAGTGACAGGACAGGGGGAACCGGGGAGCTGTTTTTT. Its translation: CATSDRTGGTGELFF.

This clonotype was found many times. CDR3 amino acids: CASQTGTGGHEQYF. CDR3 DNA sequence: TGCGCCAGTCAAACCGGGACAGGGGGCCACGAGCAGTACTTC. The chain combines TRBV5-1 with TRBJ2-7; 12 nucleotides match TRBD1. The CDR3 runs to 14 residues. From germline, CDR1 is SGHRS and CDR2 YFSETQ. With 8 bases clipped from V and 5 bases from J, the junction kept 8 bases outside the gene matches.

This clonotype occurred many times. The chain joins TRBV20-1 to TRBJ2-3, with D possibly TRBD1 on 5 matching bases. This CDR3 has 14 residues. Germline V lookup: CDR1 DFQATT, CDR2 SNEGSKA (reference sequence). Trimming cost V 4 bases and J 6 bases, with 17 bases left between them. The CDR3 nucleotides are TGCAGTGCTACAGGGCCAGCACTGATGGATACGCAGTATTTT. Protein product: CSATGPALMDTQYF.

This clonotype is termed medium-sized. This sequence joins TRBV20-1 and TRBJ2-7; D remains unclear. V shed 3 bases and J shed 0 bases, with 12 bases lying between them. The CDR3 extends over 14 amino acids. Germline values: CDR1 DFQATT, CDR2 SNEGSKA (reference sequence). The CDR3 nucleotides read TGCAGTGCTAGGGGTGAAAGGAGCTCCTACGAGCAGTACTTC. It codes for CSARGERSSYEQYF.

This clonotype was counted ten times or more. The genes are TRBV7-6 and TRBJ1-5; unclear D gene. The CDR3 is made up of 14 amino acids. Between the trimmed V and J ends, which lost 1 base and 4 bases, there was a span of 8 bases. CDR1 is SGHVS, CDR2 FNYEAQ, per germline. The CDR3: CASSLGTTNQPQHF. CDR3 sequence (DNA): TGTGCCAGCAGCTTAGGCACGACTAATCAGCCCCAGCATTTT. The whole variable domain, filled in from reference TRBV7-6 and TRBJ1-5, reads GAGVSQSPRYKVTKRGQDVALRCDPISGHVSLYWYRQALGQGPEFLTYFNYEAQQDKSGLPNDRFSAERPEGSISTLTIQRTEQRDSAMYRCASSLGTTNQPQHFGDGTRLSIL.

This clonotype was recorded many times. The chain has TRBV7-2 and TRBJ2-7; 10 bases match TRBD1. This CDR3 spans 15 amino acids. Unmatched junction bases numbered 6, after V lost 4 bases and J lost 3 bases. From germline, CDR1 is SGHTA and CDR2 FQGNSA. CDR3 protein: CASSSQTGGFYEQYF. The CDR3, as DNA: TGTGCCAGCAGCTCTCAGACAGGGGGCTTCTACGAGCAGTACTTC.

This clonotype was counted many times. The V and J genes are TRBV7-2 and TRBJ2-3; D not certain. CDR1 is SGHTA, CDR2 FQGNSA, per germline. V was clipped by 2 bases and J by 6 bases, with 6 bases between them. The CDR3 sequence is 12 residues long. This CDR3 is CASSLLGDTQYF. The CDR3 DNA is TGTGCCAGCAGCTTATTAGGGGATACGCAGTATTTT.

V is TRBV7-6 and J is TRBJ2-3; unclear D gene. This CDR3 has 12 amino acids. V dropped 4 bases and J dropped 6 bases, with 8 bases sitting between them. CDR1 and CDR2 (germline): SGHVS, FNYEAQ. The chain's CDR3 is CASSWSTDTQYF. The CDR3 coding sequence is TGTGCCAGCAGCTGGTCAACGGATACGCAGTATTTT.

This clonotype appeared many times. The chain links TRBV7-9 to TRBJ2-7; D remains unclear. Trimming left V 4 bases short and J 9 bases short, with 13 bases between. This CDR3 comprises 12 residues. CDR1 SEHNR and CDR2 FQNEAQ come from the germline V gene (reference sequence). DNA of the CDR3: TGTGCCAGCAGCTCTACTAACTGGGGGCAGTACTTC. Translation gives CASSSTNWGQYF.

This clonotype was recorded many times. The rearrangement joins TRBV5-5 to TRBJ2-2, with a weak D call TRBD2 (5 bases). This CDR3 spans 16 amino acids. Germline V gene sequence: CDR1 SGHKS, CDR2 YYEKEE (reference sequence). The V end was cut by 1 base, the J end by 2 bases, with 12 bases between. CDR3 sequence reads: CASSLILAPNTGELFF. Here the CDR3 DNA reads TGTGCCAGCAGCTTGATCTTAGCGCCTAACACCGGGGAGCTGTTTTTT.

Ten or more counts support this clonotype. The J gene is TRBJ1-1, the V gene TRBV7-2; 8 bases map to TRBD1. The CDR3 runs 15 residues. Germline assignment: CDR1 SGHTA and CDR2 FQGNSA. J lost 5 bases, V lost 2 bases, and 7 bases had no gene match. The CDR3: CASSLRTGGRTEAFF. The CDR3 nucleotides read TGTGCCAGCAGCTTACGTACAGGGGGGAGGACTGAAGCTTTCTTT.

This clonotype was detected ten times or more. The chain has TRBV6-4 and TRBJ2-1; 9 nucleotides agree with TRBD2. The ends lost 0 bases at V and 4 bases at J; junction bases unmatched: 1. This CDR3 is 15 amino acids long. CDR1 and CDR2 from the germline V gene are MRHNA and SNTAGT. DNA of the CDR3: TGTGCCAGCAGTGACTCTAGCGGGAGTTACAATGAGCAGTTCTTC. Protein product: CASSDSSGSYNEQFF.

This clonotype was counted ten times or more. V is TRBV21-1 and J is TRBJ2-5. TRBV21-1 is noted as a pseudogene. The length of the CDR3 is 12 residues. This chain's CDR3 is CASSKGRETQYF. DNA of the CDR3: TGTGCCAGCAGCAAAGGTCGGGAGACCCAGTACTTC.

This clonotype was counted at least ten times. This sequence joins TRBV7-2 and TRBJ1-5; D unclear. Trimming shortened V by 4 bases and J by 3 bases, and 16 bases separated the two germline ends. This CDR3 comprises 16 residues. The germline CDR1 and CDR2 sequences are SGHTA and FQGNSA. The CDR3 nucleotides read TGTGCCAGCAGCTCTGATCACATGGGTAACAATCAGCCCCAGCATTTT. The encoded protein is CASSSDHMGNNQPQHF.

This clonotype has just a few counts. The CDR3 region is CASSRLRRTYEQYF. In nucleotides, the CDR3 is TGTGCCAGCAGCCGCCTTCGACGGACTTACGAGCAGTACTTC. The chain has TRBV6-2 or TRBV6-3 and TRBJ2-7; tentative D call: TRBD2 (5 bases). The CDR3 contains 14 residues. Between the trimmed V and J ends, which lost 6 bases and 4 bases, there was a span of 16 bases. The germline gives CDR1 MNHEY, CDR2 SVGEGT.

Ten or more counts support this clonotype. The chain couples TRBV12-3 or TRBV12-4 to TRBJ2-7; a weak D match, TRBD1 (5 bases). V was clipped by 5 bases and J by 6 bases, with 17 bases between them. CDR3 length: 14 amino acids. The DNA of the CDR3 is TGTGCCAGCAGTCGACAGCAGGCTAGAACCGAGCAGTACTTC. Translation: CASSRQQARTEQYF.

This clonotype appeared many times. In DNA, the CDR3 is TGTGCCAGCAGTTTGGCTTGGGACATTGAAGCTTTCTTT. Encoded protein: CASSLAWDIEAFF. This sequence joins TRBV27 and TRBJ1-1, with D tentatively TRBD1 (6 bases). Germline V gene lookup returns CDR1 MNHEY and CDR2 SMNVEV (reference sequence). CDR3 length: 13 residues. The V end was cut by 3 bases, the J end by 7 bases, with 12 bases between.

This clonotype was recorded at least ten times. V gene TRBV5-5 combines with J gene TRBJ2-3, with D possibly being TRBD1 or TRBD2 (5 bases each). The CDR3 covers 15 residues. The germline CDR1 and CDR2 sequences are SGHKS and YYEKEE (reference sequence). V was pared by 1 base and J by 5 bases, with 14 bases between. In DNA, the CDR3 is TGTGCCAGCAGCTTGAGGGACCATAACCTAGATACGCAGTATTTT. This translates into CASSLRDHNLDTQYF.

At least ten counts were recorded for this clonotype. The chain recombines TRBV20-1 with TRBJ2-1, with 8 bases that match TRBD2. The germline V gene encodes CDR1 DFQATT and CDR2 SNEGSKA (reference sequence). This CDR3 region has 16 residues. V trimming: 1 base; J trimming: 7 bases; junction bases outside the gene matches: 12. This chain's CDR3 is CSARVGRASFGNEQFF. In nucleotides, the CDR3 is TGCAGTGCTAGAGTCGGGAGGGCCTCATTTGGTAATGAGCAGTTCTTC.

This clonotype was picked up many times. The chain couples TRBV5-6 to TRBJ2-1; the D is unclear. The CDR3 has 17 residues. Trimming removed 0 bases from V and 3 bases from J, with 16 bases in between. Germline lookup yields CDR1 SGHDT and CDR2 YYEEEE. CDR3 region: CASSLEKGQLLYNEQFF. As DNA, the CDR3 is TGTGCCAGCAGCTTGGAGAAAGGGCAGCTTCTCTACAATGAGCAGTTCTTC.

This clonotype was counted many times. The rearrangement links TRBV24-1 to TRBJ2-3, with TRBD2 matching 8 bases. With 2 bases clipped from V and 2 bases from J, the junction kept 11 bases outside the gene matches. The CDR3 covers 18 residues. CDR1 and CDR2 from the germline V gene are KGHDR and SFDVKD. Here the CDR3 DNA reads TGTGCCACCAGTGATTCCCGGGAGGGCGCCCTCCTCACAGATACGCAGTATTTT. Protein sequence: CATSDSREGALLTDTQYF.

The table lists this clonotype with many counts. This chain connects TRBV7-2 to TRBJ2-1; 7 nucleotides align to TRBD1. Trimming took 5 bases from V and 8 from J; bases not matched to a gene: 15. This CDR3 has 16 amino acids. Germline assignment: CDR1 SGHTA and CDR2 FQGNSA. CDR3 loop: CASSMLTGVNLDEQFF. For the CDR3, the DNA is TGTGCCAGCAGCATGCTTACAGGGGTTAATCTTGATGAGCAGTTCTTC.